This paragraph covers one TCR beta chain sequence. The source of the sample is a study of blood T cell repertoires in COVID-19. Study details: The United States, Italy and Spain supplied acute and convalescent COVID-19 samples. Sources were T cells, B-cell-depleted T cells, or PBMCs; the material itself was cDNA or gDNA.

This CDR3 is built from 13 residues. CDR1 is SGHRS, CDR2 YFSETQ, per germline. V was pared by 3 bases and J by 9 bases, with 12 bases between. In the authors' workflow: Scientists estimated how many nucleated cells there were by amplifying reference gene primers. The method was immunoSEQ multiplex PCR; TCRdb's version includes in-frame clones alone and lacks a portion of them. That table gives V, J and clone size, and the DNA gave D and trimming. The sample lists about 180,000 clones; over 60% were seen once. Sequenced input: peripheral blood. This sequence was found in a woman aged 70-85 years with acute or convalescent COVID-19. The chain carries TRBV5-1 and TRBJ2-2; weak D call: TRBD1 (6 bases). In DNA form, the CDR3 reads TGCGCCAGCAGCTCGTCAGGGGTTTGGGAGCTGTTTTTT. Translated: CASSSSGVWELFF. Based on the CDR3 plus reference TRBV5-1 and TRBJ2-2, the full variable domain is KAGVTQTPRYLIKTRGQQVTLSCSPISGHRSVSWYQQTPGQGLQFLFEYFSETQRNKGNFPGRFSGRQFSNSRSEMNVSTLELGDSALYLCASSSSGVWELFFGEGSRLTVL.